Each of the 5 T cell receptor beta chains below was sequenced from the same sample in a study of blood T cell repertoires in COVID-19. TCRdb keeps only in-frame clones here, not all; method: immunoSEQ multiplex PCR. The repertoire holds approximately 52,000 clones, over 75% seen once, with about 15% in the top ten. The sample taken for sequencing was peripheral blood. These receptor sequences come from a man in his 70s with acute or convalescent COVID-19.

CDR3 in amino acids: CSVENGRSYNEQFF. The CDR3 DNA reads as TGCAGCGTTGAAAACGGTCGCTCCTACAATGAGCAGTTCTTC. The chain combines TRBV29-1 with TRBJ2-1; D remains unclear. The germline CDR1 and CDR2 sequences are SQVTM and ANQGSEA. The V gene lost 2 bases and the J gene lost 0 bases, with 8 bases spanning the gap. The CDR3 has 14 residues.

The V and J genes are TRBV6-5 and TRBJ1-1; D possibly corresponds to TRBD1 (6 bases). This CDR3 spans 14 amino acids. CDR1 is MNHEY and CDR2 is SVGAGI in the germline V gene. Trimming took off 0 bases at V and 4 bases at J, with 9 bases between the two ends. CDR3 in DNA: TGTGCCAGCAGTTACTCTCAGGGGATCACTGAAGCTTTCTTT. Its protein product is CASSYSQGITEAFF.

The V call is TRBV6-6, the J call TRBJ1-1; possibly TRBD1 for D (5 bases). With 10 bases removed from V and 1 base from J, the gap between germline ends came to 10 bases. The germline V gene encodes CDR1 MNHNY and CDR2 SVGAGI (reference sequence). The CDR3 spans 12 residues. The CDR3 loop reads CATKGSNTEAFF. The CDR3 DNA reads TGTGCCACCAAGGGGTCGAACACTGAAGCTTTCTTT.

The chain employs TRBV10-3 and TRBJ2-1, with 9 bases that match TRBD2. In germline, CDR1 is ENHRY, CDR2 SYGVKD. V lost 3 bases and J lost 6; bases outside the gene matches: 6. This CDR3 is 15 amino acids long. The CDR3 DNA sequence: TGTGCCATCAGTGACCCTAGCGGGACCAGCAATGAGCAGTTCTTC. Protein sequence: CAISDPSGTSNEQFF.

The rearrangement joins TRBV15 to TRBJ1-6; no clear D. The CDR3 consists of 14 residues. From germline, CDR1 is LNHNV and CDR2 YYDKDF (reference sequence). With 2 bases removed from V and 7 bases from J, the gap between germline ends came to 9 bases. This CDR3 is CATSRFGENSPLHF. CDR3 coding DNA: TGTGCCACCAGCAGATTTGGGGAGAATTCACCCCTCCACTTT.